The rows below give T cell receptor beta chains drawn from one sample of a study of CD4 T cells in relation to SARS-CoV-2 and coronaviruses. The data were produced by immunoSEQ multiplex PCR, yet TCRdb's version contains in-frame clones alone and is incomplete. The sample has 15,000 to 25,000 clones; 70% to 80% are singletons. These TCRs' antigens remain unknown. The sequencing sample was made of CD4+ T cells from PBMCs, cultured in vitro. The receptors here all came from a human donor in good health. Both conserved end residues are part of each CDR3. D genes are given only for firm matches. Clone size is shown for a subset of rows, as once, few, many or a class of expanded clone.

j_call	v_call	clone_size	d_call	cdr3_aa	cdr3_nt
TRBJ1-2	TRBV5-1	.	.	CASSPQLGGANGYTF	TGCGCCAGCAGCCCCCAGTTGGGGGGCGCGAATGGCTACACCTTC
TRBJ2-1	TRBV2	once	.	CASSGLTVGEQFF	TGTGCCAGCAGTGGTCTCACGGTCGGTGAGCAGTTCTTC
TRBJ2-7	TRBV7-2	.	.	CASSLDPPREQYF	TGTGCCAGCAGCTTAGACCCCCCGCGGGAGCAGTACTTC
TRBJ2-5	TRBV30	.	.	CAWSLGGETQYF	TGTGCCTGGAGCTTGGGGGGAGAGACCCAGTACTTC
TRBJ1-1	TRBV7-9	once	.	CASSPLNRRAGEGTEAFF	TGTGCCAGCAGCCCTCTTAACCGACGGGCAGGGGAGGGCACTGAAGCTTTCTTT
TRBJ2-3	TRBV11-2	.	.	CASSLGVSGTDTQYF	TGTGCCAGCAGCTTAGGCGTTTCAGGCACAGATACGCAGTATTTT
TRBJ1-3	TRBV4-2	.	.	CASSQAFTFSGNTIYF	TGTGCCAGCAGCCAAGCTTTCACCTTCTCTGGAAACACCATATATTTT
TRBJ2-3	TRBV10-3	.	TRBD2	CAIKAGGRTDTQYF	TGTGCCATCAAGGCGGGAGGAAGGACAGATACGCAGTATTTT
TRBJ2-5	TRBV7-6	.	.	CASSLGQEETQYF	TGTGCCAGCAGCTTAGGGCAGGAAGAGACCCAGTACTTC
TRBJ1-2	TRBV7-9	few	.	CASSGLLNYGYTF	TGTGCCAGCAGTGGACTGTTAAACTATGGCTACACCTTC
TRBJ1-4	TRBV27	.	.	CASSLSGGKLFF	TGTGCCAGCAGTTTATCCGGTGGGAAACTGTTTTTT
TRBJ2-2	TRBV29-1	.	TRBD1	CSARTGGDGELFF	TGCAGCGCAAGGACAGGGGGCGACGGGGAGCTGTTTTTT
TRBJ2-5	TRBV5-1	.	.	CASSLAQETQYF	TGCGCCAGCAGCTTGGCCCAAGAGACCCAGTACTTC
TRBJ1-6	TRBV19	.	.	CASTRGPRGSYNSPLHF	TGTGCCAGTACTCGAGGTCCCAGGGGCTCCTATAATTCACCCCTCCACTTT
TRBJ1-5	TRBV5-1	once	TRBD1	CASSSGQGQDQPQHF	TGCGCCAGCAGCTCGGGACAGGGACAGGATCAGCCCCAGCATTTT